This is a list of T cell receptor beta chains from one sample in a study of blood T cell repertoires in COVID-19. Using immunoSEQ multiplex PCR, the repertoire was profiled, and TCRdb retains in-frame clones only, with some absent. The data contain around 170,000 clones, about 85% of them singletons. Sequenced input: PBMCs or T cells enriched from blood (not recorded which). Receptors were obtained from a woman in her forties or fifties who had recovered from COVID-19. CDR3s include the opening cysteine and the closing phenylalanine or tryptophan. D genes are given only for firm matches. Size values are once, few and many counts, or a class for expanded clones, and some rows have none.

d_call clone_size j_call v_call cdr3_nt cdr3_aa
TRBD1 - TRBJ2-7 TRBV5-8 TGTGCCAGCAGCCCACTGGGACAGTCCTACGAGCAGTACTTC CASSPLGQSYEQYF
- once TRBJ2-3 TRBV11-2 TGTGCCAGCAGCTTACACACAGATACGCAGTATTTT CASSLHTDTQYF
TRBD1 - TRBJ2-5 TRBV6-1 TGTGCCAGCAGTGAAGCGGACAGGGGTATGCTGGAGACCCAGTACTTC CASSEADRGMLETQYF
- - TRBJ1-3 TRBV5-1 TGCGCCAGCAGCCAGGGACAAAGCTCTGGAAACACCATATATTTT CASSQGQSSGNTIYF
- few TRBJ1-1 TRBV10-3 TGTGCCATCAGAGGAGAAGAGAACACTGAAGCTTTCTTT CAIRGEENTEAFF
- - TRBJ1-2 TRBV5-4 TGTGCCAGCAGCTTGGTAGGGGTTAACTATGGCTACACCTTC CASSLVGVNYGYTF
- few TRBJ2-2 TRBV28 TGTGCCAGCAGTTTTGTACCGGGCACCGGGGAGCTGTTTTTT CASSFVPGTGELFF
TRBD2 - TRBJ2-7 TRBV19 TGTGCCAGTAGTCCAACTAGCGGCGCCTACGAGCAGTACTTC CASSPTSGAYEQYF
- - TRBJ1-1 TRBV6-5 TGTGCCAGCAGTTACGGCAGGGGTGAAGCTTTCTTT CASSYGRGEAFF
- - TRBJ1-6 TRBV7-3 TGTGCCAGCAGCTTAAACAAGAATTCACCCCTCCACTTT CASSLNKNSPLHF
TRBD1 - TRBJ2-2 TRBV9 TGTGCCAGCAGCGAGGACAGGTTCGCGAACACCGGGGAGCTGTTTTTT CASSEDRFANTGELFF
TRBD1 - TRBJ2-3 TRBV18 TGTGCCAGCTCACCTAGGACAGGCCACACAGATACGCAGTATTTT CASSPRTGHTDTQYF
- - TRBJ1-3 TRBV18 TGTGCCAGCTCGGGCCGTCAGAGCTCTGGAAACACCATATATTTT CASSGRQSSGNTIYF
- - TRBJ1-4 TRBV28 TGTGCCAGCCGTAATAACCGAGAGCGGGACCCAAATGAAAAACTGTTTTTT CASRNNRERDPNEKLFF
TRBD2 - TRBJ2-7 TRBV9 TGTGCCAGCAGCGGACTTACTAGCGGGCCTAACGAGCAGTACTTC CASSGLTSGPNEQYF
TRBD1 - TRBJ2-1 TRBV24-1 TGTGCCACCAGTGACACCGGGACAGGGAATTACAATGAGCAGTTCTTC CATSDTGTGNYNEQFF
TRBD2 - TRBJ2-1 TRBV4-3 TGCGCCAGCAGCCAGACGGGACTAGAGCAGTTCTTC CASSQTGLEQFF
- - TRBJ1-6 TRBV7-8 TGTGCCAGCAGCGGGGGGTCACCCCTCCACTTT CASSGGSPLHF
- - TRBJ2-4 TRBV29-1 TGCAGCGCGCTCCCAGGGCTGACTGATACCAAAAACATTCAGTACTTC CSALPGLTDTKNIQYF
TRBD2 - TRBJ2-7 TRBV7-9 TGTGCCAGCAGCTTAACCGGGACTAGCGGACTTCAGTACTTC CASSLTGTSGLQYF
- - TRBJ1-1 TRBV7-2 TGTGCCAGCGCCCTGGGCCCTGGGGGCGGGTTTGAAGCTTTCTTT CASALGPGGGFEAFF
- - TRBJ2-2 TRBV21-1 TGTGCCAGCAGCAAGTTGTCAGGGCCGACCGGGGAGCTGTTTTTT CASSKLSGPTGELFF
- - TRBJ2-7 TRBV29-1 TGCAGCGCTATGGTTGGCTCCGAGCAGTACTTC CSAMVGSEQYF
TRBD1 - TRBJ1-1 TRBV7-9 TGTGCCAGCAGCTCGGGACAGCAAGCTTTCTTT CASSSGQQAFF
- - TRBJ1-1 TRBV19 TGTGCCAGTAAATGGTCCCGTAGAAACACTGAAGCTTTCTTT CASKWSRRNTEAFF
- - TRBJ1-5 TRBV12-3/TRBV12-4 TGTGCCAGCAGTCCCGCAAGAGATCAGCCCCAGCATTTT CASSPARDQPQHF
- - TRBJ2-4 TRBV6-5 TGTGCCAGCAGTTCCCCGGGACAACCCATTCAGTACTTC CASSSPGQPIQYF
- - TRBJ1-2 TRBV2 TGTGCCAGCAGTCTTGGAGAGGGGGTGGGAGGCTACACCTTC CASSLGEGVGGYTF
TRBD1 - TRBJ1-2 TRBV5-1 TGCGCCAGCAGCTTCGGGACAGGGGTTATTGGCTACACCTTC CASSFGTGVIGYTF
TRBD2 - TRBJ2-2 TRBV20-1 TGCAGTGCCAGTAGCGGGAGGAACACCGGGGAGCTGTTTTTT CSASSGRNTGELFF
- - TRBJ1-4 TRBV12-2 TGTGCAAGTCGCTTACCTGGTCCCGAAGCGGGTGAAAAACTGTTTTTT CASRLPGPEAGEKLFF